The 9 T cell receptor beta chains listed next were all sequenced from one sample in a study of immune cell composition in non-small cell lung cancer. Assay used: immunoSEQ multiplex PCR; TCRdb lists only in-frame clones, some missing. The repertoire holds fewer than 3,500 clones, with 70% as singletons. The normal lung sample lay at least 3 cm, and maximally far, from the tumour. Sequenced sample: non-adjacent lung tissue. Every receptor here comes from a human donor with non-small cell lung cancer.

This clone was observed a few times. The rearrangement links TRBV7-2 to TRBJ2-5; D is unclear. CDR3 length equals 14 residues. Trimming shortened V by 3 bases and J by 1 base, and 9 bases separated the two germline ends. Germline CDR1 is SGHTA and CDR2 is FQGNSA. CDR3 nucleotides: TGTGCCAGCAGCTTTGCGTCTCCCCAAGAGACCCAGTACTTC. This encodes CASSFASPQETQYF.

This clone has more than one count but fewer than ten. The chain links TRBV7-9 to TRBJ2-6; D is unresolved. This CDR3 is built from 14 residues. V lost 3 bases and J 1 base, leaving 4 bases between the germline ends. Per the germline V gene, CDR1 is SEHNR and CDR2 is FQNEAQ (reference sequence). The CDR3 DNA reads as TGTGCCAGCAGCTTTCTGTCTGGGGCCAACGTCCTGACTTTC. This gives the protein CASSFLSGANVLTF.

This clone was detected only once. V gene TRBV27 combines with J gene TRBJ1-3; D not resolved. Deletions cut 5 bases from V and 4 bases from J, with 9 bases between. Germline V gene data show CDR1 as MNHEY and CDR2 as SMNVEV (reference sequence). The CDR3 runs to 13 residues. The CDR3 here is CASSGGPGNTIYF. The CDR3 nucleotides read TGTGCCAGCAGTGGAGGACCCGGAAACACCATATATTTT.

The chain joins TRBV6-1 to TRBJ2-1; 10 bases fit TRBD2. V trimming: 1 base; J trimming: 3 bases; junction bases outside the gene matches: 3. Germline-derived CDR1 and CDR2 are MNHNS and SASEGT. The CDR3 length is 16 residues. The CDR3 nucleotides are TGTGCCAGCAGTGAAGTGAGCGGGGGGGGCTACAATGAGCAGTTCTTC. Residues: CASSEVSGGGYNEQFF.

The count of this clone is one. This chain joins TRBV5-5 and TRBJ2-7; 11 bases align to TRBD1. The CDR3 covers 16 residues. Germline V gene data show CDR1 as SGHKS and CDR2 as YYEKEE (reference sequence). Trimming cost V 1 base and J 2 bases; bases outside gene matches: 5. CDR3 nucleotide sequence: TGTGCCAGCAGCTTGAAGTGGGACAGGGGGACCTACGAGCAGTACTTC. It codes for CASSLKWDRGTYEQYF. Full variable domain (missing parts from reference TRBV5-5 and TRBJ2-7): DAGVTQSPTHLIKTRGQQVTLRCSPISGHKSVSWYQQVLGQGPQFIFQYYEKEERGRGNFPDRFSARQFPNYSSELNVNALLLGDSALYLCASSLKWDRGTYEQYFGPGTRLTVT.

The V and J genes are TRBV28 and TRBJ2-3, with 7 bases matching TRBD1. Germline V gene data show CDR1 as MDHEN and CDR2 as SYDVKM. V was pared by 6 bases and J by 2 bases, with 11 bases of the junction left unmatched. This CDR3 has 16 residues. This chain's CDR3 is CASRDSLRGYTDTQYF. CDR3 nucleotides: TGTGCCAGCAGGGACAGTCTCAGGGGGTACACAGATACGCAGTATTTT.

The sample holds one count of this clone. This chain joins TRBV7-2 and TRBJ2-1; D is uncertain. The CDR3 totals 15 residues. Trimming left V 4 bases short and J 3 bases short, with 13 bases between. The germline V gene has CDR1 SGHTA and CDR2 FQGNSA. In DNA form, the CDR3 reads TGTGCCAGCAGCTCGACTGAGGCGCTCTACAATGAGCAGTTCTTC. Protein product: CASSSTEALYNEQFF.

The V and J genes are TRBV7-2 and TRBJ2-1; D is perhaps TRBD2 (6 bases). With 5 bases removed from V and 6 bases from J, the gap between germline ends came to 17 bases. The CDR3 is 15 amino acids. Germline loops: CDR1 SGHTA, CDR2 FQGNSA. CDR3 coding DNA: TGTGCCAGCAGCCAGATTTCCGGGAGTACCAATGAGCAGTTCTTC. The encoded protein is CASSQISGSTNEQFF.

This chain connects TRBV19 to TRBJ2-2, with 8 bases that match TRBD2. This CDR3 comprises 18 residues. Per the germline V gene, CDR1 is LNHDA and CDR2 is SQIVND (reference sequence). Trimming at V came to 8 bases and at J to 1 base, leaving 15 bases not matched to a gene. The CDR3 DNA is TGTGCCAGTGCAAGGAGCCCTCGGACTAGCAGGAACACCGGGGAGCTGTTTTTT. Translation gives CASARSPRTSRNTGELFF.